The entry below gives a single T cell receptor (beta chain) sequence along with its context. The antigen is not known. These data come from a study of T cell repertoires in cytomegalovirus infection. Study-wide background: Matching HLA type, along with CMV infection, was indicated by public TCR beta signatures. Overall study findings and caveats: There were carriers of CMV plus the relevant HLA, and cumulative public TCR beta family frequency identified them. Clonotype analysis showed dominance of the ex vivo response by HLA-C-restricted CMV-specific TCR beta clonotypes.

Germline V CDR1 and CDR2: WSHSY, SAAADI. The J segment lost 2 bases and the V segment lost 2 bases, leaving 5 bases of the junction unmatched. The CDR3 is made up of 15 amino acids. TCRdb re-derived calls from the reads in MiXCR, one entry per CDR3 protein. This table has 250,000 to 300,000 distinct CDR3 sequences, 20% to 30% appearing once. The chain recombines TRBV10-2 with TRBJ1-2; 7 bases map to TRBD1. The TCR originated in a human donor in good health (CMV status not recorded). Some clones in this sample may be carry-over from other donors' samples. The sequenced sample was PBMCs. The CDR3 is CASSEPETGNYGYTF. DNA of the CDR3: TGCGCCAGCAGTGAGCCCGAGACAGGGAACTATGGCTACACCTTC.